This T cell receptor (beta chain) was sequenced for a study of cytomegalovirus exposure and HLA in healthy donors. Broader study findings: In a later analysis, first-cohort TCR clusters were found to tend to co-occur in the 130 or so validation repertoires.

This clone was observed a single time. Its matching antigen is unknown. The protocol was immunoSEQ multiplex PCR, while the TCRdb copy is restricted to in-frame clones and leaves out a portion. The sample shows some 170,000 clones, roughly 84% of them seen only once. V was pared by 4 bases and J by 5 bases, with 3 bases of the junction left unmatched. The CDR3 is 13 residues long. Germline CDR1 LNHDA, CDR2 SQIVND (reference sequence). J is TRBJ2-7 and V is TRBV19; 9 positions match TRBD1. What was sequenced was PBMCs. The source is a man in his thirties or forties in good health and CMV-seropositive. The CDR3 loop reads CASSTQGAHEQYF. CDR3 nucleotides: TGTGCCAGTAGTACACAGGGGGCCCACGAGCAGTACTTC.